This T cell receptor (beta chain) was retrieved from a study of response to subunit inactivated influenza vaccine. One entry per CDR3 protein results from TCRdb running MiXCR on the RT-PCR reads. Seen here are some 540,000 distinct CDR3 sequences, less than 25% observed once, and the top ten hold 2.5% to 3%. Germline loops: CDR1 SGHNT, CDR2 YENEEA. V was pared by 1 base and J by 4 bases, with 11 bases between. This CDR3 spans 15 amino acids. The same sample was also used in a study of T cells expressing NK-cell markers. This second study says: Scientists made TCR beta cDNA using 5'RACE template switching with UMIs.

This receptor was identified in a man aged 50-59 years who received an inactivated influenza vaccine. The chain recombines TRBV11-3 with TRBJ1-5, with D uncertain. The sample was CD4+ T cells sorted from PBMCs, taken 11 to 12 days after vaccination. The CDR3 protein is CASSLGGRRNQPQHF. The DNA of the CDR3 is TGTGCCAGCAGCTTAGGAGGCCGACGAAATCAGCCCCAGCATTTT.